This T cell receptor beta chain is from a study of blood T cell repertoires in COVID-19. Turning to the study itself: There were acute and convalescent COVID-19 samples, and they came from the United States, Italy and Spain.

The assay was immunoSEQ multiplex PCR, and TCRdb's table has in-frame clones only and misses some. The table shows approximately 150,000 clones, with 65% to 85% occurring only once. Enrollees, about 18 to 89 years old, lived in some 24 US areas. V lost 4 bases and J lost 7, with 10 bases in between. From germline, CDR1 is MNHEY and CDR2 SVGAGI. The CDR3 spans 13 residues. The genes are TRBV6-5 and TRBJ1-4; possible D gene TRBD1, 5 bases. The receptor's source is a woman aged 40 to 55 with acute COVID-19. The sequenced material came from PBMCs or T cells enriched from blood (not recorded which). The CDR3 bases are TGTGCCAGCAGTTCCGGGGGAGGTGAAAAACTGTTTTTT. It translates to CASSSGGGEKLFF.